Presented here are 27 T cell receptor beta chains from one specimen sequenced in a study of persistence of HIV-infected CD4 T cells (dated by TCRdb to 2018 to 2021). For these receptors, no antigen is known. The immunoSEQ hsTCRB assay version 4 in survey mode was used to sequence TCRbeta repertoires from genomic DNA. Here the immuneACCESS table is served through TCRdb, limited to in-frame sequences with V and J called. Missing clones are a known gap in these copies; in checked studies unresolved V genes cover under half, and the rest lacks a known reason. Across this sample there are around 45,000 clones, with approximately 90% seen only once. The ten biggest clones cover approximately 1.8% of the sample. The treatment or condition label here, explained by the study, means: suppressive antiretroviral therapy. As a nonspecific positive control representing the CD4+ T cell repertoire, cells were stimulated with anti-CD3/anti-CD28 magnetic beads. Sorting of responding CD4+ T cells was based on upregulation of both CD40 ligand and CD69.

The sequences come from CD4+ T cells sorted from PBMCs after 18-hour stimulation, collected from a patient who received antiretroviral therapy. The cell subset or site label, read with the paper, signifies: CD40L+CD69+ CD4 T cells responding to anti-CD3/anti-CD28 beads, representing the overall repertoire. The source is an adult man with HIV who was CMV-seropositive.

This clone has a handful of counts. The J gene is TRBJ2-5, the V gene TRBV28, with TRBD1 identical over 9 bases. The CDR3 runs 14 residues. J lost 3 bases, V lost 7 bases, and 6 bases had no gene match. Per germline, CDR1 MDHEN and CDR2 SYDVKM. As DNA, the CDR3 is TGTGCCAGCACCGGGGACAGGGCAAAAGAGACCCAGTACTTC. Translating gives CASTGDRAKETQYF.

V usage is TRBV10-3 and J usage is TRBJ1-1; a possible D gene is TRBD1 (6 bases). V lost 3 bases and J lost 1, with 12 bases in between. Germline V CDR1 and CDR2: ENHRY, SYGVKD. This CDR3 region has 15 residues. CDR3 residues: CAISDSGQPNTEAFF. CDR3 bases: TGTGCCATCAGTGATTCGGGACAACCGAACACTGAAGCTTTCTTT.

The V gene is TRBV3-1 (or the pseudogene TRBV3-2), the J gene TRBJ2-2; 8 bases are shared with TRBD2. This CDR3 has 16 amino acids. In germline, CDR1 is LGHDT, CDR2 YNNKEL (reference sequence). With V trimmed by 1 base and J by 6 bases, 7 bases remained unmatched. CDR3 bases: TGTGCCAGCAGCCAAGTGTTCCGGGGGGGCCCCGGGGAGCTGTTTTTT. Its protein is CASSQVFRGGPGELFF.

This clone was recorded a few times. This rearrangement joins TRBV5-6 to TRBJ1-2; 7 bases line up with TRBD1. The CDR3 loop spans 13 amino acids. Trimming removed 5 bases from V and 8 bases from J; junction bases left unmatched: 9. From germline, CDR1 is SGHDT and CDR2 YYEEEE. For the CDR3, the DNA is TGTGCCAGCAGACAACCTGGACAGGCAGGCTACACCTTC. Its translation is CASRQPGQAGYTF.

DNA for the CDR3: TGTGCCAGCACACCGTACGGTGGAAACGAGCAGTACTTC. Protein product: CASTPYGGNEQYF. The rearrangement links TRBV27 to TRBJ2-7; D unresolved. V was pared by 7 bases and J by 5 bases, with 15 bases between. This CDR3 region has 13 residues. The germline V gene encodes CDR1 MNHEY and CDR2 SMNVEV (reference sequence).

V is TRBV18 and J is TRBJ2-7; no clear D. CDR1 and CDR2 from the germline V gene are KGHSH and LQKENI. V gave up 2 bases and J gave up 5 bases, with 10 bases separating them. This CDR3 is 13 amino acids long. CDR3 region: CASSPYPPDEQYF. CDR3 DNA sequence: TGTGCCAGCTCACCATATCCCCCAGACGAGCAGTACTTC.

The chain's CDR3 is CASKAPGSTNEKLFF. The CDR3, as DNA: TGTGCCAGCAAGGCCCCGGGATCAACTAATGAAAAACTGTTTTTT. J is TRBJ1-4 and V is TRBV5-4, with no clear D. The germline V and J ends were trimmed by 6 bases and 0 bases, with 12 bases remaining between them. Germline CDR1 is SGHNT and CDR2 is YYREEE (reference sequence). The CDR3 consists of 15 residues. Supplemented by reference TRBV5-4 and TRBJ1-4, the full variable domain reads ETGVTQSPTHLIKTRGQQVTLRCSSQSGHNTVSWYQQALGQGPQFIFQYYREEENGRGNFPPRFSGLQFPNYSSELNVNALELDDSALYLCASKAPGSTNEKLFFGSGTQLSVL.

V is TRBV5-1 and J is TRBJ2-7; 8 bases are shared with TRBD1. With V trimmed by 7 bases and J by 3 bases, 12 bases remained unmatched. The CDR3 is made up of 15 amino acids. The germline CDR1 and CDR2 sequences are SGHRS and YFSETQ. The CDR3 protein is CASRLGTGGNYEQYF. The CDR3 bases are TGCGCCAGCCGATTGGGGACAGGAGGGAACTACGAGCAGTACTTC.

This chain connects TRBV24-1 to TRBJ2-3, with unresolved D. The CDR3 spans 12 residues. CDR1 is KGHDR and CDR2 is SFDVKD in the germline V gene. V was clipped by 5 bases and J by 4 bases, with 6 bases between them. The CDR3 loop is CATSGSSDTQYF. CDR3 nucleotide sequence: TGTGCCACCAGTGGGTCCTCAGATACGCAGTATTTT.

The rearrangement links TRBV6-5 to TRBJ1-1; tentative D call: TRBD1 (5 bases). Germline CDR1 is MNHEY and CDR2 is SVGAGI. V lost 7 bases to trimming and J lost 1 base, with 13 bases between them. This CDR3 comprises 14 residues. The CDR3 protein is CASTFAGGNTEAFF. The CDR3 nucleotides read TGTGCCAGCACCTTCGCGGGGGGGAACACTGAAGCTTTCTTT.

This rearrangement joins TRBV28 to TRBJ1-1; a weak D match, TRBD1 (5 bases). Trimming shortened V by 2 bases and J by 3 bases, and 10 bases separated the two germline ends. The CDR3 has 14 residues. The V gene's germline CDR1 is MDHEN and CDR2 SYDVKM. CDR3 amino acids: CASSLDGGDTEAFF. For the CDR3, the DNA is TGTGCCAGCAGTTTAGATGGGGGGGACACTGAAGCTTTCTTT. The whole variable domain, remainder taken from reference TRBV28 and TRBJ1-1, is DVKVTQSSRYLVKRTGEKVFLECVQDMDHENMFWYRQDPGLGLRLIYFSYDVKMKEKGDIPEGYSVSREKKERFSLILESASTNQTSMYLCASSLDGGDTEAFFGQGTRLTVV.

The rearrangement links TRBV5-1 to TRBJ1-1; TRBD1 matches 7 bases. The CDR3 has 14 amino acids. The V gene's germline CDR1 is SGHRS and CDR2 YFSETQ. V was pared by 3 bases and J by 1 base, with 3 bases of the junction left unmatched. The CDR3 sequence is CASSWGQRNTEAFF. For the CDR3, the DNA is TGCGCCAGCAGCTGGGGACAGCGGAACACTGAAGCTTTCTTT.

V is TRBV10-3 and J is TRBJ1-4, with D tentatively TRBD1 (5 bases). CDR3 size: 13 residues. The ends were cut back, 11 bases at V and 6 bases at J, with 16 bases in the middle. Germline CDR1 ENHRY, CDR2 SYGVKD. The CDR3: CAARGATDEKLFF. Written as DNA, the CDR3 is TGTGCCGCCCGTGGGGCGACTGATGAAAAACTGTTTTTT.

V gene TRBV7-6 combines with J gene TRBJ1-2, with D hard to call. The germline V gene encodes CDR1 SGHVS and CDR2 FNYEAQ. The CDR3 loop spans 14 amino acids. Trimming stripped 5 bases from V and 7 bases from J, with 17 bases between. The CDR3 bases are TGTGCCAGCAGCCAAGGAGGGCGCCGAGGTGGCTACACCTTC. Translating it yields CASSQGGRRGGYTF.

The chain combines TRBV5-1 with TRBJ1-4, with D maybe TRBD1 (6 bases). The V and J ends lost 0 bases and 0 bases respectively, with 21 bases between them. The CDR3 sequence is 20 residues long. Germline CDR1 SGHRS, CDR2 YFSETQ. In DNA form, the CDR3 reads TGCGCCAGCAGCTTGGTTGTAGTGACAGGAGGTACGGCAACTAATGAAAAACTGTTTTTT. Translating it yields CASSLVVVTGGTATNEKLFF.

The V gene is TRBV6-4, the J gene TRBJ2-1; no definite D call. The CDR3 spans 12 residues. Germline loops: CDR1 MRHNA, CDR2 SNTAGT. V was pared by 2 bases and J by 9 bases, with 8 bases between. The CDR3 DNA is TGTGCCAGCAGTGACCCACGGAGTGAGCAGTTCTTC. Amino acids: CASSDPRSEQFF.

The chain links TRBV2 to TRBJ2-3; the D gene is possibly TRBD2 (6 bases). There are 14 residues in the CDR3. Germline V gene sequence: CDR1 SNHLY, CDR2 FYNNEI. With 3 bases removed from V and 1 base from J, the gap between germline ends came to 8 bases. The CDR3 sequence is CASSEVAGTDTQYF. The CDR3, as DNA: TGTGCCAGCAGTGAGGTAGCGGGCACAGATACGCAGTATTTT.

As to this clone: One junction end disagrees with the germline gene, perhaps due to a read error. Written as DNA, the CDR3 is TGTGCCAGCACTGAACTGCGGAATGAGCAGTTCTTC. Amino acid sequence: CASTELRNEQFF. The V and J genes are TRBV2 and TRBJ2-1; D is unresolved. The CDR3 extends over 12 amino acids. Germline V gene lookup returns CDR1 SNHLY and CDR2 FYNNEI.

This chain links TRBV10-3 with TRBJ2-3, with TRBD2 matching over 8 bases. J gave up 0 bases and V 0 bases, and 8 bases lay outside the gene matches. The CDR3 is 18 residues long. Germline V lookup: CDR1 ENHRY, CDR2 SYGVKD. This CDR3 is CAISESNGRGVSTDTQYF. In DNA form, the CDR3 reads TGTGCCATCAGTGAGTCCAACGGGCGGGGGGTTAGCACAGATACGCAGTATTTT.

V is TRBV25-1 and J is TRBJ1-5; D gene uncertain. The CDR3 has 14 amino acids. Germline CDR1 is MGHDK and CDR2 is SYGVNS. V was shortened by 1 base and J by 5 bases, with 9 bases between the two germline ends. The CDR3 is CASSESGRHQPQHF. DNA for the CDR3: TGTGCCAGCAGTGAATCGGGCAGACATCAGCCCCAGCATTTT. Variable domain in full (rest from reference TRBV25-1 and TRBJ1-5): EADIYQTPRYLVIGTGKKITLECSQTMGHDKMYWYQQDPGMELHLIHYSYGVNSTEKGDLSSESTVSRIRTEHFPLTLESARPSHTSQYLCASSESGRHQPQHFGDGTRLSIL.

The sample holds one count of this clone. Different DNA sequences within this sample yield the same CDR3. V gene TRBV5-1 combines with J gene TRBJ2-3; the D gene is possibly TRBD2 (5 bases). Looked up from germline, CDR1 is SGHRS and CDR2 is YFSETQ. The CDR3 extends over 12 amino acids. Trimming removed 5 bases from V and 4 bases from J, with 8 bases in between. The CDR3 loop reads CASSLAADTQYF. The CDR3 DNA reads as TGCGCCAGCAGTCTAGCCGCAGATACGCAGTATTTT.

The chain couples TRBV28 to TRBJ1-5; TRBD1 aligns across 7 bases. CDR1 and CDR2 (germline): MDHEN, SYDVKM. V was pared by 1 base and J by 2 bases, with 8 bases of the junction left unmatched. The CDR3 covers 17 residues. CDR3 nucleotides: TGTGCCAGCAGTTTATCTAAACCCGGGACAGGCAATCAGCCCCAGCATTTT. This translates into CASSLSKPGTGNQPQHF. Together with reference TRBV28 and TRBJ1-5, the CDR3 gives the full variable domain: DVKVTQSSRYLVKRTGEKVFLECVQDMDHENMFWYRQDPGLGLRLIYFSYDVKMKEKGDIPEGYSVSREKKERFSLILESASTNQTSMYLCASSLSKPGTGNQPQHFGDGTRLSIL.

The chain couples TRBV7-3 to TRBJ2-3, with D perhaps matching TRBD1 (6 bases). The V and J ends lost 6 bases and 2 bases respectively, with 12 bases between them. The CDR3 has 14 amino acids. Looked up from germline, CDR1 is SGHTA and CDR2 is FQGTGA. CDR3 sequence reads: CASRTGHNTDTQYF. CDR3 sequence (DNA): TGTGCCAGCAGGACGGGACACAACACAGATACGCAGTATTTT.

The chain links TRBV28 to TRBJ2-3; D might be TRBD1 (6 bases). The CDR3 extends over 16 amino acids. Germline-derived CDR1 and CDR2 are MDHEN and SYDVKM. Trimming shortened V by 3 bases and J by 0 bases, and 13 bases separated the two germline ends. The CDR3 DNA follows: TGTGCCAGCAGTTTTGAGGGGGAAACTAGCACAGATACGCAGTATTTT. Translation gives CASSFEGETSTDTQYF. The full variable domain, completed using reference TRBV28 and TRBJ2-3, is DVKVTQSSRYLVKRTGEKVFLECVQDMDHENMFWYRQDPGLGLRLIYFSYDVKMKEKGDIPEGYSVSREKKERFSLILESASTNQTSMYLCASSFEGETSTDTQYFGPGTRLTVL.

The chain links TRBV5-1 to TRBJ2-1; TRBD2 matches 10 bases. The CDR3 covers 15 residues. V dropped 3 bases and J dropped 7; count of bases not matched to a gene: 7. The V gene's germline CDR1 is SGHRS and CDR2 YFSETQ. The CDR3 DNA is TGCGCCAGCAGCTCCAGCGGGGGGGCTAGAAATGAGCAGTTCTTC. It is translated as CASSSSGGARNEQFF.

This clone appeared once. V usage is TRBV24-1 and J usage is TRBJ1-4; 10 nucleotides align to TRBD1. Germline V gene sequence: CDR1 KGHDR, CDR2 SFDVKD. J lost 7 bases, V lost 4 bases, and 11 bases had no gene match. CDR3 size: 17 residues. The CDR3 reads CATSDRGQGTFPEKLFF. CDR3 DNA sequence: TGTGCCACCAGTGACCGGGGACAGGGGACTTTTCCTGAAAAACTGTTTTTT.

The V call is TRBV6-6, the J call TRBJ1-2; possibly TRBD1 for D (5 bases). Germline CDR1 is MNHNY and CDR2 is SVGAGI (reference sequence). The CDR3 length is 13 residues. Trimming removed 6 bases from V and 6 bases from J, with 14 bases in between. CDR3 sequence reads: CASSRRRGDGYTF. DNA of the CDR3: TGTGCCAGCAGCCGCCGGAGGGGAGATGGCTACACCTTC.